Each of the 21 T cell receptor beta chains below was sequenced from the same sample in a study of blood T cell repertoires in COVID-19. Using immunoSEQ multiplex PCR, the repertoire was profiled, and TCRdb retains in-frame clones only, with some absent. The sample lists around 93,000 clones; about 77% were seen once. Specimen: peripheral blood. These receptors all stem from an elderly woman with acute or convalescent COVID-19.

The chain carries TRBV7-2 and TRBJ2-5, with D tentatively TRBD2 (5 bases). Germline V CDR1 and CDR2: SGHTA, FQGNSA. The CDR3 totals 16 residues. The ends were cut back, 0 bases at V and 2 bases at J, with 13 bases in the middle. CDR3 protein: CASSLARSGLQETQYF. The CDR3 DNA follows: TGTGCCAGCAGCTTAGCTCGAAGCGGATTACAAGAGACCCAGTACTTC.

This clone was recorded once. The chain recombines TRBV19 with TRBJ1-3, with TRBD1 identical over 9 bases. V lost 8 bases to trimming and J lost 0 bases; unmatched junction nucleotides: 11. CDR3 size: 17 residues. CDR1 LNHDA and CDR2 SQIVND come from the germline V gene (reference sequence). The DNA of the CDR3 is TGTGCCAGTCGCCCTGGGACAGGGATACGCTCTGGAAACACCATATATTTT. Amino acids: CASRPGTGIRSGNTIYF.

V gene TRBV6-5 combines with J gene TRBJ1-5, with D possibly matching TRBD1 (6 bases). The V end lost 7 bases, the J end lost 2 bases, and 12 bases lay between the germline ends. The CDR3 has 14 residues. The germline V gene encodes CDR1 MNHEY and CDR2 SVGAGI. The CDR3 coding sequence is TGTGCCAGCACACAGGGTCGGGGCAATCAGCCCCAGCATTTT. It codes for CASTQGRGNQPQHF.

The chain has TRBV10-3 and TRBJ2-1, with TRBD2 identical over 7 bases. The CDR3 consists of 16 residues. Per germline, CDR1 ENHRY and CDR2 SYGVKD. J was trimmed by 4 bases and V by 1 base; bases with no gene match: 7. In DNA form, the CDR3 reads TGTGCCATCAGTGAGTGGAGCGGGGAGGGATACAATGAGCAGTTCTTC. Protein sequence: CAISEWSGEGYNEQFF.

This chain links TRBV5-1 with TRBJ2-7; 8 nucleotides line up with TRBD2. Germline values: CDR1 SGHRS, CDR2 YFSETQ. Trimming cost V 4 bases and J 7 bases; bases outside gene matches: 7. This CDR3 is built from 13 residues. CDR3 nucleotide sequence: TGCGCCAGCAGCCCAGCGGGAGAGATGGAGCAGTACTTC. It translates to CASSPAGEMEQYF.

The chain recombines TRBV10-3 with TRBJ2-5; D is unresolved. Germline-derived CDR1 and CDR2 are ENHRY and SYGVKD. V gave up 3 bases and J gave up 4 bases, with 6 bases separating them. This CDR3 region has 12 residues. The CDR3, as DNA: TGTGCCATCAGTGATCACATAGAGACCCAGTACTTC. Translated, it gives CAISDHIETQYF.

The rearrangement joins TRBV29-1 to TRBJ2-7; no clear D. The CDR3 covers 13 residues. CDR1 and CDR2 from the germline V gene are SQVTM and ANQGSEA. The V gene lost 4 bases and the J gene lost 5 bases, with 15 bases spanning the gap. The CDR3 DNA follows: TGCAGCGTTGCTTGGTCTCTGAGAGACGAGCAGTACTTC. This codes for CSVAWSLRDEQYF.

V gene TRBV7-3 combines with J gene TRBJ2-4, with 7 nucleotides matching TRBD1. There are 13 residues in the CDR3. Looked up from germline, CDR1 is SGHTA and CDR2 is FQGTGA. V was clipped by 4 bases and J by 7 bases; unmatched bases: 4. The CDR3 here is CASSSSTGNIQYF. The CDR3, as DNA: TGTGCCAGCAGCTCTTCGACAGGGAACATTCAGTACTTC.

In this sample, this clone turned up once. The chain has TRBV5-1 and TRBJ1-2, with D maybe TRBD1 (5 bases). Germline values: CDR1 SGHRS, CDR2 YFSETQ. CDR3 size: 17 residues. Trimming pared 4 bases from V and 4 bases from J, leaving 23 bases between. CDR3 in amino acids: CASSATEGLGSLYGYTF. DNA for the CDR3: TGCGCCAGCAGCGCAACGGAGGGGTTGGGCAGTCTCTATGGCTACACCTTC.

The chain has TRBV6-2 or TRBV6-3 and TRBJ1-3; no reliable D call. Germline CDR1 is MNHEY and CDR2 is SVGEGT. V was clipped by 0 bases and J by 3 bases, with 3 bases between them. The CDR3 is 13 residues long. The CDR3 is CASSYSSGNTIYF. In nucleotides, the CDR3 is TGTGCCAGCAGTTACTCGAGTGGAAACACCATATATTTT.

The chain uses TRBV25-1 and TRBJ1-6, with D unclear. There are 12 residues in the CDR3. Germline V lookup: CDR1 MGHDK, CDR2 SYGVNS. V shed 7 bases and J shed 4 bases, with 5 bases lying between them. The CDR3 is CASTGYNSPLHF. The CDR3 nucleotides read TGTGCCAGCACAGGATATAATTCACCCCTCCACTTT.

There are many counts of this clone. The chain recombines TRBV30 with TRBJ2-1, with D perhaps TRBD2 (5 bases). The length of the CDR3 is 15 residues. Trimming stripped 1 base from V and 1 base from J, with 11 bases between. CDR1 and CDR2 from the germline V gene are GTSNPN and SVGIG (reference sequence). This CDR3 is CAWSGGRVSYNEQFF. The CDR3 DNA reads as TGTGCCTGGAGTGGAGGGAGAGTTTCCTACAATGAGCAGTTCTTC. Based on the CDR3 plus reference TRBV30 and TRBJ2-1, the full variable domain is SQTIHQWPATLVQPVGSPLSLECTVEGTSNPNLYWYRQAAGRGLQLLFYSVGIGQISSEVPQNLSASRPQDRQFILSSKKLLLSDSGFYLCAWSGGRVSYNEQFFGPGTRLTVL.

This clone was counted at least ten times. The V gene is TRBV7-9, the J gene TRBJ2-5; 8 nucleotides agree with TRBD1. Germline CDR1 reads SEHNR; CDR2 reads FQNEAQ (reference sequence). Trimming removed 1 base from V and 1 base from J; junction bases left unmatched: 8. This CDR3 is 17 amino acids long. In DNA form, the CDR3 reads TGTGCCAGCAGCTTAGGGGGAAATACAGGGGGCCAAGAGACCCAGTACTTC. Translation gives CASSLGGNTGGQETQYF.

CDR3 amino acids: CASRQSRGNTIYF. CDR3 DNA: TGTGCCAGCAGACAATCCAGGGGAAACACCATATATTTT. The chain employs TRBV7-2 and TRBJ1-3; D unclear. The length of the CDR3 is 13 residues. Germline CDR1 is SGHTA and CDR2 is FQGNSA. V lost 6 bases and J lost 4, with 10 bases in between.

The rearrangement joins TRBV6-5 to TRBJ1-5; D is ambiguous. The V and J ends lost 2 bases and 3 bases respectively, with 5 bases between them. The CDR3 length is 13 residues. Germline CDR1 and CDR2: MNHEY and SVGAGI. The CDR3 spells CASSYNNNQPQHF. The CDR3 DNA reads as TGTGCCAGCAGTTACAACAACAATCAGCCCCAGCATTTT.

This rearrangement joins TRBV5-1 to TRBJ1-1; the D is unclear. Trimming removed 0 bases from V and 0 bases from J, with 6 bases in between. Germline CDR1 and CDR2: SGHRS and YFSETQ. The CDR3 runs to 14 residues. CDR3 nucleotide sequence: TGCGCCAGCAGCTTGGGGCCAGTGAACACTGAAGCTTTCTTT. Translation gives CASSLGPVNTEAFF. Full variable domain (rest looked up from reference TRBV5-1 and TRBJ1-1): KAGVTQTPRYLIKTRGQQVTLSCSPISGHRSVSWYQQTPGQGLQFLFEYFSETQRNKGNFPGRFSGRQFSNSRSEMNVSTLELGDSALYLCASSLGPVNTEAFFGQGTRLTVV.

The V call is TRBV4-3, the J call TRBJ1-2; 8 nucleotides match TRBD1. The CDR3 is made up of 16 amino acids. Germline CDR1 and CDR2: LGHNA and YSLEER. Trimming at V came to 1 base and at J to 3 bases, leaving 7 bases not matched to a gene. The CDR3 is CASSQGGQGAYYGYTF. As DNA, the CDR3 is TGCGCCAGCAGCCAAGGAGGGCAGGGGGCGTACTATGGCTACACCTTC.

The gene calls are TRBV7-9 and TRBJ1-5, with a weak D call TRBD1 (5 bases). V shed 3 bases and J shed 4 bases, with 16 bases lying between them. The CDR3 runs 16 residues. Per germline, CDR1 SEHNR and CDR2 FQNEAQ (reference sequence). CDR3 coding DNA: TGTGCCAGCAGCTTTTTTCGCGGGACGGATAATCAGCCCCAGCATTTT. Amino acid sequence: CASSFFRGTDNQPQHF.

The chain is built from TRBV29-1 and TRBJ1-1, with TRBD1 matching 7 bases. CDR1 is SQVTM, CDR2 ANQGSEA, per germline. This CDR3 has 13 residues. The V gene end was trimmed by 6 bases and the J gene end by 4 bases; junction bases not matched to a gene: 8. The chain's CDR3 is CSVGRQGGTEAFF. CDR3 sequence (DNA): TGCAGCGTCGGGAGACAGGGCGGCACTGAAGCTTTCTTT.

The rearrangement joins TRBV4-1 to TRBJ1-2; TRBD1 might be the D (5 bases). This CDR3 is 17 amino acids long. V lost 1 base and J lost 3, with 18 bases in between. CDR1 is MGHRA, CDR2 YSYEKL, per germline. CDR3 bases: TGCGCCAGCAGCCAAGCTGGGGCGCGGGGTATTGACTATGGCTACACCTTC. Translation: CASSQAGARGIDYGYTF.

The chain links TRBV27 to TRBJ2-3; 8 bases map to TRBD2. J gave up 3 bases and V 6 bases, and 8 bases lay outside the gene matches. Germline CDR1 and CDR2: MNHEY and SMNVEV (reference sequence). The CDR3 spans 15 residues. The CDR3 loop is CASRSAGAGTDTQYF. CDR3 nucleotides: TGTGCCAGCAGATCAGCGGGAGCGGGGACAGATACGCAGTATTTT.